The entry that follows covers one T cell receptor beta chain sequence. The data stem from a study of blood T cells in healthy people across ages. V was clipped by 4 bases and J by 5 bases; unmatched bases: 8. This CDR3 contains 17 residues. The germline V gene has CDR1 MGHRA and CDR2 YSYEKL. It was with a sample-barcoded 5' primer and a J-beta primer mix that a second PCR of about 6 to 12 cycles was run. One entry per CDR3 protein, called by TCRdb with MiXCR from the 5' RACE reads. This table has around 800,000 distinct CDR3 sequences, roughly 26% appearing once. The data also belong to a second study, concerning T cells of mothers and their children.

Sequencing input: blood. This clonotype was sampled from a boy aged 5-17 years in good health. The V gene is TRBV4-1, the J gene TRBJ2-5; the match to TRBD2 covers 15 bases. The CDR3 region has the DNA TGCGCCAGCAGCCCCGGACTAGCGGGGGGGCCCTGGGAGACCCAGTACTTC. This translates into CASSPGLAGGPWETQYF.